These T cell receptor beta chains were read from a single sample in a study of T-cell reconstitution after alpha-beta-depleted transplantation in children. Each CDR3 protein is one row after TCRdb ran MiXCR on the PCR reads. The sample consists of about 290,000 distinct CDR3 sequences, nearly 8% of them appearing once. The specimen comprised peripheral blood, sampled 360 days after TCRalphabeta/CD19-depleted stem cell transplant. These receptors were collected from a female patient between 2 and 15 years old who had a stem cell transplant for Fanconi anemia, so the T cells may come from the graft donor. Both conserved end residues are part of each CDR3. Fields, in order: V gene, D gene, J gene, clone size, CDR3 DNA, CDR3 protein. The D gene is left open where the match is weak. Expanded clones get a size class; other rows say once, few or many, or leave the size out.

TRBV10-3	TRBD2	TRBJ2-6	.	TGTGCCATCACTAGCGGGGGGGCCGCTGGGGCCAACGTCCTGACTTTC	CAITSGGAAGANVLTF
TRBV5-1	TRBD2	TRBJ2-3	.	TGCGCCAGCAGCCAGAAAGACGGCGGGGGGACAGATACGCAGTATTTT	CASSQKDGGGTDTQYF
TRBV7-9	.	TRBJ2-5	many	TGTGCCAACAGCTTAGCCTTTAGGACGTACGAGACCCAGTACTTC	CANSLAFRTYETQYF
TRBV20-1	.	TRBJ2-3	many	TGCAGTGCTAGAGATTTAAGGGGGAGATACACAGATACGCAGTATTTT	CSARDLRGRYTDTQYF
TRBV20-1	.	TRBJ2-7	many	TGCAGTGCGTCCGGGACTGGAGTTGCCTACGAGCAGTACTTC	CSASGTGVAYEQYF
TRBV3-1	.	TRBJ1-1	many	TGTGCCAGCAGCCAAGTGGGGACTCCGAACACTGAAGCTTTCTTT	CASSQVGTPNTEAFF
TRBV25-1	TRBD1	TRBJ2-7	few	TGTGCCAGCAGTGAAGGCCCCATCCGGGACAGGGGCTACGAGCAGTACTTC	CASSEGPIRDRGYEQYF
TRBV5-1	.	TRBJ2-1	many	TGCGCCAGCAGCTCACAGGGACTGGCCTACAATGAGCAGTTCTTC	CASSSQGLAYNEQFF
TRBV6-6	TRBD1	TRBJ1-1	many	TGTGCCAGCAGTTACTCTAAGACAGGGGCGAACACTGAAGCTTTCTTT	CASSYSKTGANTEAFF
TRBV4-1	TRBD1	TRBJ2-1	.	TGCGCCAGCAGCCCATCCTTAGGGACAGGGGCCGACTCCTACAATGAGCAGTTCTTC	CASSPSLGTGADSYNEQFF
TRBV11-2	.	TRBJ1-1	few	TGTGCCAGCAGTTTGGAGTCGGGGGCTGAAGCTTTCTTT	CASSLESGAEAFF
TRBV10-3	.	TRBJ2-5	many	TGTGCCACCGCGGGACAGTCAAGAGCTCAGGTGAACTTC	CATAGQSRAQVNF
TRBV7-2	.	TRBJ2-3	many	TGTGCCAGCAGCTTTGACCGGGGACTCACAGATACGCAGTATTTT	CASSFDRGLTDTQYF
TRBV7-2	TRBD1	TRBJ2-3	many	TGTGCCAGCAGCCCCCCTACAGGGGTGTCAACAGATACGCAGTATTTT	CASSPPTGVSTDTQYF
TRBV7-2	.	TRBJ2-5	many	TGTGCCAGCAGCTTAACAGGTCCACCCGAAGAGACCCAGTACTTC	CASSLTGPPEETQYF
TRBV28	.	TRBJ2-7	many	TGTGCCAGCAGTGGCAACAGGGCCCCGTTCTACGAGCAGTACTTC	CASSGNRAPFYEQYF
TRBV7-2	TRBD2	TRBJ2-7	few	TGTGCCAGCAGCTCACGGACTAGCGGGGAGATCTACGAGCAGTACTTC	CASSSRTSGEIYEQYF
TRBV20-1	TRBD1	TRBJ2-5	.	TGCAGTGCGAGGACAGGGGGCGCCGGAGAGACCCAGTACTTC	CSARTGGAGETQYF
TRBV2	TRBD2	TRBJ2-3	many	TGTGCCAGCACCTCTGGGACTAGCGGGGGCACAGATACGCAGTATTTT	CASTSGTSGGTDTQYF
TRBV24-1	TRBD2	TRBJ2-1	.	TGTGGGGCCAGTGATCCCGGGACTAGCCCCTACAATGAGCAGTTCTTC	CGASDPGTSPYNEQFF
TRBV5-1	.	TRBJ1-1	.	TGCGCCAGCAGCTTGGGTACTATGGGCACTGAAGCTTTCTTT	CASSLGTMGTEAFF
TRBV3-1	.	TRBJ1-4	.	TGTGCCAGCAGACGCGGGTTAGCAACTAATGAAAAACTGTTTTTT	CASRRGLATNEKLFF
TRBV7-7	TRBD1	TRBJ2-2	many	TGTGCCAGCAGCATAGACAGGGAAGCCGGGGAGCTGTTTTTT	CASSIDREAGELFF
TRBV12-3/TRBV12-4	TRBD1	TRBJ1-5	few	TGTGCCAGCAGTCCGGGACAGGTCAATCAGCCCCAGCATTTT	CASSPGQVNQPQHF
TRBV4-2	TRBD2	TRBJ2-3	.	TGTGCCAGCAGCCAGGGGGCGGGAGGGGGTACAGATACGCAGTATTTT	CASSQGAGGGTDTQYF
TRBV24-1	.	TRBJ2-3	.	TGTGCCACCAGTGCCGGCGGCGCCAGTACAGATACGCAGTATTTT	CATSAGGASTDTQYF
TRBV11-2	TRBD1	TRBJ1-1	.	TGTGCCAGCAGCCCCTGGCAGGGGGGGACTGAAGCTTTCTTT	CASSPWQGGTEAFF
TRBV6-2/TRBV6-3	.	TRBJ2-1	many	TGTGCCAGCACCGCGCCTTCCCCCCTCAATGAGCAGTTCTTC	CASTAPSPLNEQFF
TRBV12-3/TRBV12-4	TRBD1	TRBJ2-2	.	TGTGCCAGCAGCGACGGGACAGGGATTTTCGGTTTCACCGGGGAGCTGTTTTTT	CASSDGTGIFGFTGELFF
TRBV7-6	.	TRBJ1-2	.	TGTGCCAGCAGCCAAGGCCCAAACTATGGCTACACCTTC	CASSQGPNYGYTF
TRBV28	.	TRBJ2-1	many	TGTGCCAGCAGTACCGCGAATCTAAATGAGCAGTTCTTC	CASSTANLNEQFF
TRBV7-2	.	TRBJ1-2	few	TGTGCCAGCAGCTTAGGTCCGGGACGCTATGGCTACACCTTC	CASSLGPGRYGYTF
TRBV2	TRBD2	TRBJ2-5	many	TGTGCCAGCAGCCATCTAGCGGGGGAAGAGACCCAGTACTTC	CASSHLAGEETQYF
TRBV7-9	.	TRBJ1-1	few	TGTGCCAGCAGCTTAACGTACGGAGACGAAATGTTGAGGGCTTTCTTT	CASSLTYGDEMLRAFF
TRBV28	TRBD2	TRBJ2-3	many	TGTGCCAGCAATCTTAGCGGGGGGGCCTCAGATACGCAGTATTTT	CASNLSGGASDTQYF
TRBV24-1	.	TRBJ1-5	many	TGTGCCACCAGAGGGTCAGTTAATCAGCCCCAGCATTTT	CATRGSVNQPQHF
TRBV12-5	.	TRBJ1-1	few	TGTGCTAGTGGTTTTATCTCGGGGGGCGTGAACACTGAAGCTTTCTTT	CASGFISGGVNTEAFF
TRBV14	.	TRBJ1-4	few	TGTGCCAGCAGCAAGACCGGAGCAACTAATGAAAAACTGTTTTTT	CASSKTGATNEKLFF